These T cell receptor beta chains were read from a single sample in a study of OX40 agonist ivuxolimab in advanced cancers. Sequencing used immunoSEQ multiplex PCR; TCRdb keeps in-frame clones, though not all of them. The table includes tens of thousands of clones, roughly 84% detected once. Specimen: CD4+ or CD8+ T cells sorted from blood, collected in a trial of the OX40 agonist ivuxolimab. The source of these receptors is an adult with an advanced solid tumor such as melanoma, head and neck, liver or kidney cancer. CDR3s include the opening cysteine and the closing phenylalanine or tryptophan. Each record gives: CDR3 length, V gene, clone size, J gene, D gene, CDR3 DNA, CDR3 protein. The D gene is left open where the match is weak. Size is omitted from some rows. Given values are once, few, many or a class for expanded clones.

length: 14
V: TRBV10-2
size: .
J: TRBJ2-7
D: TRBD2
DNA: TGCGCCAGCAGGTTTGGCGGGAGTGCCTCCGAGCAGTACTTC
CDR3: CASRFGGSASEQYF

length: 17
V: TRBV10-3
size: .
J: TRBJ2-6
D: TRBD1
DNA: TGTGCCACCTCTGGGGGGGACAGGGTGTCTGGGGCCAACGTCCTGACTTTC
CDR3: CATSGGDRVSGANVLTF

length: 12
V: TRBV11-3
size: .
J: TRBJ2-3
D: .
DNA: TGTGCCAGCAGCCCGGGGACAGATACGCAGTATTTT
CDR3: CASSPGTDTQYF

length: 13
V: TRBV29-1
size: .
J: TRBJ1-1
D: TRBD1
DNA: TGCAGCGTCGAAGGGACAGGGGACACTGAAGCTTTCTTT
CDR3: CSVEGTGDTEAFF

length: 19
V: TRBV1
size: .
J: TRBJ2-7
D: .
DNA: TGCACCAGCAGCCAAGATCTGAAAGACCCCGGCGAGCCCCTCGCAAAGGGGGGCTTC
CDR3: CTSSQDLKDPGEPLAKGGF

length: 15
V: TRBV18
size: .
J: TRBJ1-4
D: .
DNA: TGTGCCAGCTCACCACTTACAGGGCATAATGAAAAACTGTTTTTT
CDR3: CASSPLTGHNEKLFF

length: 16
V: TRBV19
size: .
J: TRBJ1-6
D: TRBD1
DNA: TGTGCCAGTAGTATCGGACAGGGAGGCGGGAATTCACCCCTCCACTTT
CDR3: CASSIGQGGGNSPLHF

length: 13
V: TRBV2
size: .
J: TRBJ2-3
D: .
DNA: TGTGCCAGCAGTGGTCCCCGAGCGGATACGCAGTATTTT
CDR3: CASSGPRADTQYF

length: 16
V: TRBV9
size: .
J: TRBJ2-2
D: TRBD2
DNA: TGTGCCAGCAGCCCAGGACTAGCGGGAGGCACCGGGGAGCTGTTTTTT
CDR3: CASSPGLAGGTGELFF

length: 12
V: TRBV14
size: .
J: TRBJ1-6
D: .
DNA: TGTGCCAGCAGCGCGACAGCGGCACCCCTCCACTTT
CDR3: CASSATAAPLHF

length: 15
V: TRBV19
size: once
J: TRBJ1-5
D: .
DNA: TGTGCCAGTAGCAAGGGGAGAGAGCGCAATCAGCCCCAGCATTTT
CDR3: CASSKGRERNQPQHF

length: 13
V: TRBV5-6
size: once
J: TRBJ2-5
D: TRBD1
DNA: TGTGCCAGCAGCTCGGACAGGCAAGAGACCCAGTACTTC
CDR3: CASSSDRQETQYF

length: 15
V: TRBV11-2
size: .
J: TRBJ1-1
D: .
DNA: TGTGCCAGCAGCTTAGTAGGTATAGGGGACACTGAAGCTTTCTTT
CDR3: CASSLVGIGDTEAFF

length: 15
V: TRBV27
size: .
J: TRBJ2-3
D: TRBD2
DNA: TGTGCCAGCAGTCTCCCGGGAGGGCGCACAGATACGCAGTATTTT
CDR3: CASSLPGGRTDTQYF

length: 13
V: TRBV5-1
size: .
J: TRBJ2-2
D: .
DNA: TGCGCCAGCAGCTTCAGGGGCGGCGGGGAGCTGTTTTTT
CDR3: CASSFRGGGELFF

length: 14
V: TRBV7-9
size: .
J: TRBJ1-4
D: .
DNA: TGTGCCAGCAGCTCCCGACAGGTAGATGAAAAACTGTTTTTT
CDR3: CASSSRQVDEKLFF

length: 14
V: TRBV18
size: .
J: TRBJ1-6
D: TRBD1
DNA: TGTGCCAGCTCACCGACAGGGGGCAATTCACCCCTCCACTTT
CDR3: CASSPTGGNSPLHF